What follows is one T cell receptor beta chain and its context. What this receptor recognizes is not known. Base quality data are lacking; no much larger clone is found one base away. The data are from a study of cytomegalovirus exposure and HLA in healthy donors (dated by TCRdb to 2016 to 2017). Background on the whole study: An earlier analysis of some 500 of the donors reported 250 to 300 Gb of sequence data and around 110 million unique TCR beta sequences from about 179 million T cells. Donor age, sex, ethnicity and CMV serostatus were compiled together with the repertoire data. Across approximately 400 genotyped donors of the cohort, an average of about 240,000 unique TCR beta nucleotide sequences per donor were sequenced, and about a sixth of those sequences were non-productive. A later analysis re-examined previously published TCR beta repertoires from just over 650 donors and added high-resolution HLA genotyping to investigate patterns of TCR occurrence. Around 300 gigabases of sequencing data and tens of millions of unique TCR sequences were included in an early release covering about 600 HLA-typed donors. Genome-wide SNP genotypes for about 65% of the roughly 670 donors were used in a later genetic analysis, which treated that subset as a discovery cohort. HLA typing covered class I and class II loci at four-digit resolution. High-throughput TCR immunosequencing, statistical association of individual TCRs with disease status, and machine learning were combined to predict cytomegalovirus infection status. Typing coverage differed by locus: A, B, C, DRB1 and DQB1 were typed in roughly 620-630 donors, DQA1 in 500 to 550, DPA1 in approximately 600, and DPB1 in around 440. The T cell repertoires of 700 or so subjects were profiled by immunosequencing and related to cytomegalovirus serostatus. The study was designed to test whether signatures of past pathogen exposure could be identified by cataloging public T cell receptors. A handful of DR-DQ haplotypes were handled as single units for association and clustering because linkage in the cohort was strong. Every discovery cohort repertoire had been produced on one sequencing platform. Rather than using new phenotypic data, the later analysis identified candidate immune exposures from TCR beta sequences and from how often those sequences occurred across donors. Among the roughly 400 genotyped donors, about 83% belonged to the genetic ancestry cluster associated with self-reported Caucasian donors. To decide whether each TCR beta V gene segment behaved as functional or pseudogenic, an earlier analysis of some 570 of the donors relied on high-throughput TCR beta sequencing. Besides the first cohort of around 670 subjects, a separate validation cohort made up of 120 different subjects was used. What the study reported, not specific to this receptor: This cohort had only TCR beta chains sequenced, and the lack of alpha or paired-chain data limited which features could be detected. Strong co-occurrence of HLA alleles, especially DR and DQ, made assigning TCR associations to individual alleles difficult. In vitro tests confirmed that a few of the cytomegalovirus-associated TCR beta chains recognize cytomegalovirus antigens. In a later analysis, TCR association rates were found to vary across HLA loci, with the most associated TCRs seen for DRB1 alleles and the fewest for HLA-C alleles. Compared with the roughly 720-donor mean, donors in an Asian-associated ancestry cluster had fewer N-insertions in productive TCRs, according to a later genetic analysis. Linkage disequilibrium might explain the correlated functional status among segregating V segments, but an unknown experimental factor could not be excluded. A further reported finding was that TCR beta sequences accurately predicted the HLA-A and HLA-B alleles for most subjects in the first cohort. An association between a missense DCLRE1C variant and V-gene and J-gene trimming of TCR beta chains was found in a later genetic analysis and replicated in an independent cohort. Roughly 15 rarely observed V segments, including chromosome 9 orphons, were excluded from the earlier analysis of several hundred of the donors because counts were too low. A cluster of highly shared sequence variants was judged likely to represent a technical artifact of the sequencing pipeline. Roughly uniform sequencing depth across donors was assumed in presence/absence analyses, although this assumption may not hold. A later analysis associated 16,951 TCR beta sequences with specific HLA alleles at a false discovery rate of 0.05. Most CMV-associated TCR beta chains appeared to be HLA-restricted in a later analysis, and the HLA associations seemed to be driven largely by CMV exposure. According to a later analysis, parvovirus B19, influenza, CMV and Epstein-Barr virus appeared linked to several top co-occurrence clusters. In both the original and validation cohorts, the classifier was reported to diagnose cytomegalovirus status with high specificity and sensitivity. Compared with equally common non-associated chains, HLA-associated TCR beta chains in a later analysis were more clonally expanded and had lower generation probabilities. Because HLA typing was unavailable for some donors at each locus, only the typed subset was used in association tests. According to the authors, the approach could potentially be generalized to other disease states and immunological phenotypes. A total of 150 to 200 TCR beta chains were listed by the study as associated with cytomegalovirus. In an earlier analysis of approximately 600 of the donors, most TCR beta V segments were observed in productive rearrangements about 90% or about 30% of the time, broadly matching IMGT annotations. The 87-base-pair reads could not distinguish some IMGT-functional V segments, including TRBV6-2 and TRBV6-3, so those segments were excluded. Most TCR sequences were seen in very few donors, while some public TCRs were found in many individuals. The only immune exposure information available for the cohort was CMV serostatus.

Libraries were prepared through the immunoSEQ multiplex PCR assay. A mixture of 60 forward primers for TCR Vbeta segments and 13 reverse primers for TCR Jbeta segments was used in the multiplex PCR. The CDR3 region of rearranged TCR beta genes was amplified from genomic DNA by a multiplex PCR assay. On the Illumina HiSeq System, the amplified TCR beta libraries were sequenced as 87-base-pair reads. Regarding the original processing steps: A later analysis counted approximately 76 million unique TCR beta chains across the 650 to 700 repertoires, and some 12 million of these chains were shared by at least two donors. Raw reads were error-corrected and collapsed into unique sequences with a nearest-neighbor algorithm that merged closely related sequences to remove PCR and sequencing errors. V, D and J gene segments were assigned by aligning CDR3 sequences to IMGT reference sequences. For a sequence to be retained, at least a six-nucleotide match to both a V gene segment and a J gene segment was required. Rearrangements were called productive when the CDR3 lacked stop codons and stayed in frame with V and J; all others were non-productive. CDR3 was defined according to IMGT convention as the region running from the second conserved V-encoded cysteine to the conserved J-encoded phenylalanine. The earlier analysis of about 640 of the donors excluded any sequence lacking an unambiguous match to a single V gene segment. In an earlier analysis of approximately 590 of the donors, a V segment was called functional when productive rearrangements were above 56.7%, and segregating when the standard deviation between donors exceeded 5%. To diagnose cytomegalovirus status from the catalog of TCR beta chain sequences, a statistical classification framework was built. In a later analysis, TCR nucleotide sequences were compared against IMGT/GENE-DB human TR gene sequences so that V and J genes could be assigned. The TCRdist pipeline was used in a later analysis to assign CDR3 sequences and most-parsimonious VDJ recombination scenarios. In a later analysis, every TCR beta chain was defined by the combination of its CDR3 amino acid sequence and its V-gene family, and reads without a unique V-gene family were dropped. In a later analysis, around 650 highly shared, low-generation-probability nucleotide sequences were removed to address suspected cross-contamination and a sequencing artifact. In a later analysis, a clonal expansion index for each public chain was calculated from normalized within-repertoire ranks of inferred template counts. In a later analysis, generation probabilities were computed using a VDJ recombination model fitted to out-of-frame rearrangements, and the results were checked against IGoR. A later analysis scored TCR-TCR, TCR-HLA and TCR-CMV co-occurrence with hypergeometric tests, applying a repertoire-size bias correction to TCR pairs. A later analysis estimated false discovery rates by permuting HLA or CMV assignments 20 times. In a later analysis, co-occurring TCRs were grouped with DBSCAN, and TCRdist sequence similarity was added when clustering was performed within HLA-allele-positive subsets. Repertoires with fewer than 30,000 or more than 120,000 public chains were left out of co-occurrence clustering, as were a handful of repertoires with anomalous nucleotide sharing. This immuneACCESS table, as held by TCRdb, lists in-frame sequences with V and J called but not all clones. Of the missing ones, under half trace to an unresolved V gene in checked studies; the others have no known cause. That table gives V, J and clone size, and the DNA gave D and trimming. A total of some 180,000 clones appear in this sample, around 80% of them only once. Of the sample, about 4% is held by the ten largest clones.

The CDR3 numbers 16 residues from cysteine through phenylalanine. Here the CDR3 DNA is all that survives: 48 bases in frame from base 1. Clipping removes 6 bases from V and 5 bases from J, with 7 as the unmatched junction base count. CDR1 and CDR2 are read off the germline V gene as SGHAT and FQNNGV. The cohort was made up of hundreds of healthy bone marrow donors. All cohort members were sampled while nominally healthy, although unrecorded immune exposures were likely present. The donor tested CMV seropositive, placing the donor among the 310 or so seropositive members of the cohort. Every donor gave a peripheral blood sample, and the peripheral blood mononuclear cells from that sample were used for TCR beta sequencing. Genomic DNA was extracted from the blood cell samples with the Qiagen DNeasy Blood Extraction Kit.

The rearrangement combines TRBV11-2 with TRBJ2-3; 14 central bases correspond to TRBD2. The material sequenced was PBMCs. The TCR sequence derives from a woman in her fifties or sixties in good health and CMV-seropositive. The sequenced DNA: TGTGCCAGCAGGACGGGACTAGCGGGAGAAAAAGATACGCAGTATTTT. Its translation reads: CASRTGLAGEKDTQYF. When the CDR3 is completed using the reference TRBV11-2 and TRBJ2-3 genes on either side, the full variable domain is EAGVAQSPRYKIIEKRQSVAFWCNPISGHATLYWYQQILGQGPKLLIQFQNNGVVDDSQLPKDRFSAERLKGVDSTLKIQPAKLEDSAVYLCASRTGLAGEKDTQYFGPGTRLTVL.